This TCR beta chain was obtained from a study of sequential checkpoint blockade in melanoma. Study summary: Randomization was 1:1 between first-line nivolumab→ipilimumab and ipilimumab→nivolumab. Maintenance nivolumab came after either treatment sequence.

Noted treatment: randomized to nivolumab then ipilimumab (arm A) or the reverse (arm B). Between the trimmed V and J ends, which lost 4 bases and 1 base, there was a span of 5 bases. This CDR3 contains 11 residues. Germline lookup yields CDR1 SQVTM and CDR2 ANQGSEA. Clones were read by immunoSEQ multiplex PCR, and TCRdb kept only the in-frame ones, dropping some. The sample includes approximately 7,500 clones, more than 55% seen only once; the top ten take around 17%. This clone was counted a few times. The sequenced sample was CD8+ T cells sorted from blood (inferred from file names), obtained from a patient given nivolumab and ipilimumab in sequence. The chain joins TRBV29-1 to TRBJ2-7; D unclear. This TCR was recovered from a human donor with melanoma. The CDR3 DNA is TGCAGCGTTGCCGTATCCTACGAGCAGTACTTC. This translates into CSVAVSYEQYF.